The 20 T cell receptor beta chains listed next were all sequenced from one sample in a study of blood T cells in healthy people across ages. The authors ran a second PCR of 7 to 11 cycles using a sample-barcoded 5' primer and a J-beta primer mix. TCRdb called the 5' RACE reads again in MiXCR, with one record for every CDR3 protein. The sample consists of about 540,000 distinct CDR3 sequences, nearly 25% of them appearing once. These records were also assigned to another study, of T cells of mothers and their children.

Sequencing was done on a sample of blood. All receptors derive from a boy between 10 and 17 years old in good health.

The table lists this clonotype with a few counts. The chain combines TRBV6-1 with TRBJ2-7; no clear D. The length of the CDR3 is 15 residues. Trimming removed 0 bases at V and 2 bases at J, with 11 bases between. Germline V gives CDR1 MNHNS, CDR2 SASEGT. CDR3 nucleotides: TGTGCCAGCAGTGAAGCCCAGCTTTATACCTACGAGCAGTACTTC. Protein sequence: CASSEAQLYTYEQYF.

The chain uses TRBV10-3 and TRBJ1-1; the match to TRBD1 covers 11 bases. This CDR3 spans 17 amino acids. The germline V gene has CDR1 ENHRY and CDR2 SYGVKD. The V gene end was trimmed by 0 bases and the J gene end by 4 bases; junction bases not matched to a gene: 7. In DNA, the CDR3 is TGTGCCATCAGTGAGTCTGGACAGGGGGCAAGGAGCACTGAAGCTTTCTTT. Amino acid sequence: CAISESGQGARSTEAFF.

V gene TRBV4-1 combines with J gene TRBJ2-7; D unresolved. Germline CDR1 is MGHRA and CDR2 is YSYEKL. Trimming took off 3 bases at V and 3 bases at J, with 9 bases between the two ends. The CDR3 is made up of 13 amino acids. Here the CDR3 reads CASSHLSGYEQYF. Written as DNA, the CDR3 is TGCGCCAGCAGCCACCTTTCGGGCTACGAGCAGTACTTC.

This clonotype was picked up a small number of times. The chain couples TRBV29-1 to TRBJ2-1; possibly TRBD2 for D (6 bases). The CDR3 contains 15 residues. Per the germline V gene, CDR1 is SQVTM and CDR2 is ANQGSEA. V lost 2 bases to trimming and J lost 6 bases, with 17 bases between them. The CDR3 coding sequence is TGCAGCGTTGAAATCCCCCAGACTAGTACCAATGAGCAGTTCTTC. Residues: CSVEIPQTSTNEQFF.

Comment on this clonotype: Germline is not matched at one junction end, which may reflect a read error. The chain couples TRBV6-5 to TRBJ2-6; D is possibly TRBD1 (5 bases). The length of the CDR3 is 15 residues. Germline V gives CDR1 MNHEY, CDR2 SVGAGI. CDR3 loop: CASSYSPTGANALTF. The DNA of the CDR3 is TGTGCCAGCAGTTACTCGCCTACTGGGGCCAACGCCCTGACTTTC.

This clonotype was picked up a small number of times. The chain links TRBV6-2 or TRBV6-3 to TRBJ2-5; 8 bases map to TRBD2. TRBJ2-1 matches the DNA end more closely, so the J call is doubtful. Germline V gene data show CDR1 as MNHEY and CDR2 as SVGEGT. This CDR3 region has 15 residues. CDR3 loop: CASSYGREDYNEQFF. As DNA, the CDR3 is TGTGCCAGCAGTTACGGGCGGGAGGATTACAATGAGCAGTTCTTC.

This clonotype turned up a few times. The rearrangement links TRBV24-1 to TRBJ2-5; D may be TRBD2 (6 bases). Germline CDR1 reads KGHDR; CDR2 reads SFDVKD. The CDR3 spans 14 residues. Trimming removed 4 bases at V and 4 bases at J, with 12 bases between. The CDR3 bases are TGTGCCACCAGTGACCCCTTGGGGGGAGAGACCCAGTACTTC. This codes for CATSDPLGGETQYF.

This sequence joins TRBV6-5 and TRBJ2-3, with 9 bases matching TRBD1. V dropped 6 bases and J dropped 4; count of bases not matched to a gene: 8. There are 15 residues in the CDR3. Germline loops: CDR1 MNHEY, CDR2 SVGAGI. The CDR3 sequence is CASSSRDRVADTQYF. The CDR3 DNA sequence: TGTGCCAGCAGCTCCCGGGACAGGGTAGCAGATACGCAGTATTTT.

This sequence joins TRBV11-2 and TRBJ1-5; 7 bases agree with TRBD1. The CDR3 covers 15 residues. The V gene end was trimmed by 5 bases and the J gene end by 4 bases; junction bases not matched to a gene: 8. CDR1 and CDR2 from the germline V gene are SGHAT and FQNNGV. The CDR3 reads CASSPGTAGNQPQHF. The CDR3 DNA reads TGTGCCAGCAGCCCCGGGACAGCCGGGAATCAGCCCCAGCATTTT.

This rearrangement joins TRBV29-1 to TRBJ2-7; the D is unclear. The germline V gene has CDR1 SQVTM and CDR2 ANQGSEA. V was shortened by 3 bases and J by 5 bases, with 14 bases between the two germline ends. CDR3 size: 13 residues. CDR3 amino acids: CSVEGNRLNEQYF. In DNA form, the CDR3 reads TGCAGCGTTGAGGGGAATCGTCTAAACGAGCAGTACTTC.

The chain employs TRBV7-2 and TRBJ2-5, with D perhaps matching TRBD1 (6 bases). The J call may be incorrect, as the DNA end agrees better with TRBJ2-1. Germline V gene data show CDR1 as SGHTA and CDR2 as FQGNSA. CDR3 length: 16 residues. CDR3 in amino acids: CASSPYPGTTLDEQFF. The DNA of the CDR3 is TGTGCCAGCAGCCCTTACCCAGGGACAACGTTGGATGAGCAGTTCTTC.

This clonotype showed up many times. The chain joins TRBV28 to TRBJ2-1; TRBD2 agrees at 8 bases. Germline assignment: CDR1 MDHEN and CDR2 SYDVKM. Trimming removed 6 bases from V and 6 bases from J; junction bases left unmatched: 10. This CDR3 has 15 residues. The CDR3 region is CASSLKGLGPNEQFF. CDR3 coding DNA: TGTGCCAGCAGCCTCAAGGGACTAGGGCCCAATGAGCAGTTCTTC.

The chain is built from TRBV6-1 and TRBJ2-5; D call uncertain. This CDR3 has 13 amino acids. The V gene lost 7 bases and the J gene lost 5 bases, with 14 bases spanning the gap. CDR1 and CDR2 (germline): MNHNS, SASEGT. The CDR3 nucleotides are TGTGCCAGCAACATCGGACGAAGGGAGACCCAGTACTTC. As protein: CASNIGRRETQYF.

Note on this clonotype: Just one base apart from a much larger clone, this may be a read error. The CDR3 nucleotides are TGTGCCAGCAGCTCCGGACAGGGACCGTACTTC. It specifies CASSSGQGPYF. V usage is TRBV11-2 and J usage is TRBJ2-4; the match to TRBD1 covers 8 bases. V trimming: 4 bases; J trimming: 15 bases; junction bases outside the gene matches: 5. The germline CDR1 and CDR2 sequences are SGHAT and FQNNGV. The CDR3 has 11 residues.

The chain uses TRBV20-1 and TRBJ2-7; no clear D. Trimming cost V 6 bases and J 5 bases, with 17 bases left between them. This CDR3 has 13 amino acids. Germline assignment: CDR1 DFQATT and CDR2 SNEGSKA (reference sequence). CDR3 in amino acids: CSAPGVGGDEQYF. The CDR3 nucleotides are TGCAGTGCCCCCGGTGTTGGTGGGGACGAGCAGTACTTC.

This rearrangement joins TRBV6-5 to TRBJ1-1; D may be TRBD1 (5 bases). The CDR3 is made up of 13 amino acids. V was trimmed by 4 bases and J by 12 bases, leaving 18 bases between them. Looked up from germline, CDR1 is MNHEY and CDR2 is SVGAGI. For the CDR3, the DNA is TGTGCCAGCAGTTCGGGACTCCGTCCGGGGACTTTCTTT. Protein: CASSSGLRPGTFF.

The DNA for the CDR3 is TGTGCCAGCAGCTTTGGGGGGGGCAGAAAAAACTATGGCTACACCTTC. Encoded protein: CASSFGGGRKNYGYTF. This sequence joins TRBV7-2 and TRBJ1-2; TRBD1 might be the D (6 bases). Germline values: CDR1 SGHTA, CDR2 FQGNSA. The V gene lost 3 bases and the J gene lost 2 bases, with 16 bases spanning the gap. This CDR3 has 16 residues.

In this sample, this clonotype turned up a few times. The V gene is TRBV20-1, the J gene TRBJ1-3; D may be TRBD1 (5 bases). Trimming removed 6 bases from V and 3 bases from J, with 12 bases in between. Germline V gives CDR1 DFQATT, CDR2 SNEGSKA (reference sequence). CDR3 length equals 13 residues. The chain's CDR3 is CSAPGHGGNTIYF. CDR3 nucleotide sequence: TGCAGTGCCCCGGGGCATGGTGGAAACACCATATATTTT.

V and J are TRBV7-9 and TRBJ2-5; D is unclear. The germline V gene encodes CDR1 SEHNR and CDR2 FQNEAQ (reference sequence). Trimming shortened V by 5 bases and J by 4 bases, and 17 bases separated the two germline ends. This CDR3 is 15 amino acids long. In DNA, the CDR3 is TGTGCCAGCAGCCCCTACTCAGGAACTTCAGAGACCCAGTACTTC. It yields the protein CASSPYSGTSETQYF.

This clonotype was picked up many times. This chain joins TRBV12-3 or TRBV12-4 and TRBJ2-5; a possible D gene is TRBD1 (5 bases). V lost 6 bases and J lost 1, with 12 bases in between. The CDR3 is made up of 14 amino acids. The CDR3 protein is CASRPPTAQETQYF. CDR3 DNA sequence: TGTGCCAGCAGGCCTCCGACAGCCCAAGAGACCCAGTACTTC.